Presented here are 24 T cell receptor beta chains from one specimen sequenced in a study of T cell responses to AZD1222 COVID-19 vaccine. Clones were read by immunoSEQ multiplex PCR, and TCRdb kept only the in-frame ones, dropping some. This table holds around 220,000 clones, about 95% found once. Sample: peripheral blood, taken 28 days after the second dose of the MenACWY control vaccine. Source of these receptors: an adult who received the MenACWY meningococcal vaccine as a control.

About this clone: Relative to the germline gene, one junction end is altered; a read error may explain this. This chain joins TRBV4-2 and TRBJ1-1; possibly TRBD1 for D (5 bases). Per germline, CDR1 LGHNA and CDR2 YNFKEQ. This CDR3 contains 14 residues. The CDR3 is CASSLTQGQPLPIF. CDR3 bases: TGTGCCAGCAGCCTCACTCAGGGTCAGCCGTTACCCATCTTT.

The rearrangement links TRBV27 to TRBJ1-1; D remains unclear. V lost 2 bases to trimming and J lost 1 base, with 5 bases between them. The CDR3 sequence is 13 residues long. Germline V CDR1 and CDR2: MNHEY, SMNVEV (reference sequence). The chain's CDR3 is CASSLAQNTEAFF. The CDR3 DNA is TGTGCCAGCAGTTTAGCCCAGAACACTGAAGCTTTCTTT.

V usage is TRBV19 and J usage is TRBJ1-2, with 9 bases identical to TRBD1. Germline loops: CDR1 LNHDA, CDR2 SQIVND (reference sequence). This CDR3 has 13 residues. Unmatched junction bases numbered 8, after V lost 7 bases and J lost 8 bases. The CDR3 protein is CASTQDRGWGYTF. In DNA form, the CDR3 reads TGTGCCAGTACCCAGGACAGGGGTTGGGGCTACACCTTC. Combining the CDR3 with reference TRBV19 and TRBJ1-2 gives the whole variable domain DGGITQSPKYLFRKEGQNVTLSCEQNLNHDAMYWYRQDPGQGLRLIYYSQIVNDFQKGDIAEGYSVSREKKESFPLTVTSAQKNPTAFYLCASTQDRGWGYTFGSGTRLTVV.

The V and J genes are TRBV25-1 and TRBJ2-3; D remains unclear. The CDR3 sequence is 13 residues long. The V gene lost 6 bases and the J gene lost 3 bases, with 10 bases spanning the gap. Germline V gene lookup returns CDR1 MGHDK and CDR2 SYGVNS. CDR3 in amino acids: CASRNPMTDTQYF. CDR3 DNA: TGTGCCAGCAGGAACCCAATGACAGATACGCAGTATTTT. Full variable domain (missing parts from reference TRBV25-1 and TRBJ2-3): EADIYQTPRYLVIGTGKKITLECSQTMGHDKMYWYQQDPGMELHLIHYSYGVNSTEKGDLSSESTVSRIRTEHFPLTLESARPSHTSQYLCASRNPMTDTQYFGPGTRLTVL.

This clone has only one observation. V gene TRBV2 combines with J gene TRBJ1-5; D not resolved. The V end was cut by 7 bases, the J end by 5 bases, with 15 bases between. The CDR3 has 14 amino acids. Germline CDR1 SNHLY, CDR2 FYNNEI. The CDR3 DNA follows: TGTGCCAGCAAGCGGAACTACGGGGATCAGCCCCAGCATTTT. This sequence encodes CASKRNYGDQPQHF.

The genes are TRBV7-8 and TRBJ2-7, with TRBD2 identical over 7 bases. Germline loops: CDR1 SGHVS, CDR2 FQNEAQ. The CDR3 sequence is 15 residues long. J gave up 8 bases and V 1 base, and 11 bases lay outside the gene matches. The CDR3 region has the DNA TGTGCCAGCAGCTTAGGTTCGGACACCGGGGGGAAGCAGTACTTC. Its protein product is CASSLGSDTGGKQYF.

In its sample, this clone was seen once. The chain joins TRBV2 to TRBJ2-5, with no clear D. Germline CDR1 and CDR2: SNHLY and FYNNEI. The CDR3 consists of 13 residues. V was clipped by 4 bases and J by 1 base, with 7 bases between them. The CDR3 loop reads CASSVVAQETQYF. For the CDR3, the DNA is TGTGCCAGCAGTGTGGTCGCCCAAGAGACCCAGTACTTC. Using reference TRBV2 and TRBJ2-5 for the parts outside the CDR3, the full variable domain is EPEVTQTPSHQVTQMGQEVILRCVPISNHLYFYWYRQILGQKVEFLVSFYNNEISEKSEIFDDQFSVERPDGSNFTLKIRSTKLEDSAMYFCASSVVAQETQYFGPGTRLLVL.

The gene calls are TRBV27 and TRBJ2-2; D ambiguous. This CDR3 has 16 amino acids. V was cut by 0 bases and J by 0 bases, with 8 bases left in between. Germline loops: CDR1 MNHEY, CDR2 SMNVEV (reference sequence). CDR3 protein: CASSLSGFANTGELFF. The CDR3 nucleotides read TGTGCCAGCAGTTTATCAGGGTTCGCGAACACCGGGGAGCTGTTTTTT.

This clone came up a few times. One junction end disagrees with the germline gene, perhaps due to a read error. V usage is TRBV9 and J usage is TRBJ2-1; possibly TRBD1 for D (5 bases). CDR1 and CDR2 (germline): SGDLS, YYNGEE. The CDR3 runs 15 residues. The CDR3 DNA sequence: TGTGCCAGCACCGTAGGACAAAGCTCCTACAATGAGCAGTTCTTC. It is translated as CASTVGQSSYNEQFF.

This chain links TRBV28 with TRBJ2-1, with D perhaps TRBD2 (7 bases). V lost 6 bases and J 2 bases, leaving 14 bases between the germline ends. CDR3 size: 15 residues. Germline assignment: CDR1 MDHEN and CDR2 SYDVKM. CDR3 sequence reads: CASSPRGGPYNEQFF. The CDR3 region has the DNA TGTGCCAGCAGCCCAAGGGGGGGACCCTACAATGAGCAGTTCTTC.

The chain is built from TRBV4-1 and TRBJ2-7, with 9 bases fitting TRBD1. Losses at the gene ends were 1 base for V and 4 bases for J; bases not matched to a gene: 5. The CDR3 is 15 amino acids. Per the germline V gene, CDR1 is MGHRA and CDR2 is YSYEKL. The CDR3 DNA reads TGCGCCAGCAGCCAAGGCGGACAGGGGTTATACGAGCAGTACTTC. Translating gives CASSQGGQGLYEQYF.

The gene calls are TRBV19 and TRBJ1-3; D is undetermined. Per germline, CDR1 LNHDA and CDR2 SQIVND (reference sequence). Trimming removed 5 bases from V and 0 bases from J, with 2 bases in between. The CDR3 consists of 12 residues. The CDR3 is CASSGSGNTIYF. CDR3 DNA: TGTGCCAGTAGTGGCTCTGGAAACACCATATATTTT.

The chain carries TRBV3-1 (or the pseudogene TRBV3-2) and TRBJ2-4, with D hard to call. The CDR3 is 15 amino acids. V was trimmed by 3 bases and J by 0 bases, leaving 9 bases between them. Germline V CDR1 and CDR2: LGHDT, YNNKEL (reference sequence). CDR3 nucleotide sequence: TGTGCCAGCAGCCAGGATAATCTAGCCAAAAACATTCAGTACTTC. This encodes CASSQDNLAKNIQYF.

In this sample, this clone turned up once. The chain carries TRBV5-6 and TRBJ2-3; 10 positions agree with TRBD2. After removal of 5 bases from V and 0 bases from J, the junction contained 6 bases not matched to a gene. CDR1 SGHDT and CDR2 YYEEEE come from the germline V gene. This CDR3 spans 16 amino acids. The CDR3 sequence: CASSRSTSGSTDTQYF. The DNA for the CDR3 is TGTGCCAGCAGTCGATCGACTAGCGGGAGCACAGATACGCAGTATTTT.

In DNA form, the CDR3 reads TGTGCCAGCAGCGAGACGGGGGAGCGCGGCTACACCTTC. Amino acid sequence: CASSETGERGYTF. The J gene is TRBJ1-2, the V gene TRBV9; D possibly corresponds to TRBD1 (5 bases). The CDR3 runs to 13 residues. V lost 3 bases and J 8 bases, leaving 14 bases between the germline ends. Per the germline V gene, CDR1 is SGDLS and CDR2 is YYNGEE. Looking up the rest from reference TRBV9 and TRBJ1-2 gives the full variable domain: DSGVTQTPKHLITATGQRVTLRCSPRSGDLSVYWYQQSLDQGLQFLIQYYNGEERAKGNILERFSAQQFPDLHSELNLSSLELGDSALYFCASSETGERGYTFGSGTRLTVV.

This chain joins TRBV5-1 and TRBJ1-3, with 8 bases identical to TRBD1. V was pared by 0 bases and J by 3 bases, with 5 bases of the junction left unmatched. The CDR3 length is 16 residues. Looked up from germline, CDR1 is SGHRS and CDR2 is YFSETQ. This chain's CDR3 is CASSLAPTGDGNTIYF. CDR3 bases: TGCGCCAGCAGCTTGGCTCCGACAGGGGATGGAAACACCATATATTTT.

V is TRBV2 and J is TRBJ1-2; D is possibly TRBD1 (5 bases). Trimming pared 3 bases from V and 7 bases from J, leaving 15 bases between. The CDR3 contains 14 residues. Germline lookup yields CDR1 SNHLY and CDR2 FYNNEI. The CDR3 sequence is CASSDQGGWGGYTF. CDR3 DNA: TGTGCCAGCAGTGATCAGGGAGGATGGGGTGGCTACACCTTC. Full variable domain (missing parts from reference TRBV2 and TRBJ1-2): EPEVTQTPSHQVTQMGQEVILRCVPISNHLYFYWYRQILGQKVEFLVSFYNNEISEKSEIFDDQFSVERPDGSNFTLKIRSTKLEDSAMYFCASSDQGGWGGYTFGSGTRLTVV.

In this sample, this clone turned up once. V and J are TRBV6-5 and TRBJ1-5; 8 nucleotides agree with TRBD1. The CDR3 totals 13 residues. With 7 bases clipped from V and 7 bases from J, the junction kept 6 bases outside the gene matches. Looked up from germline, CDR1 is MNHEY and CDR2 is SVGAGI. The CDR3 loop reads CASTDDRGQPQHF. The CDR3 DNA is TGTGCCAGCACCGATGACAGGGGCCAGCCCCAGCATTTT.

The chain links TRBV9 to TRBJ2-2; 7 nucleotides match TRBD1. The J segment lost 2 bases and the V segment lost 0 bases, leaving 10 bases of the junction unmatched. Per the germline V gene, CDR1 is SGDLS and CDR2 is YYNGEE. The CDR3 runs to 18 residues. CDR3 sequence: CASSVDQGGDSNTGELFF. The DNA for the CDR3 is TGTGCCAGCAGCGTAGATCAAGGGGGCGATAGCAACACCGGGGAGCTGTTTTTT.

The chain links TRBV5-1 to TRBJ2-1; TRBD2 aligns across 7 bases. From germline, CDR1 is SGHRS and CDR2 YFSETQ. Trimming at V came to 4 bases and at J to 1 base, leaving 11 bases not matched to a gene. CDR3 length: 17 residues. The CDR3 nucleotides read TGCGCCAGCAGCCGAACCCAAACTAGCGTGTCCTACAATGAGCAGTTCTTC. This translates into CASSRTQTSVSYNEQFF.

This chain uses TRBV18 with TRBJ1-1; no firm D call. The germline V gene encodes CDR1 KGHSH and CDR2 LQKENI. This CDR3 is built from 13 residues. Deletions cut 5 bases from V and 4 bases from J, with 11 bases between. This chain's CDR3 is CASSFQEATEAFF. For the CDR3, the DNA is TGTGCCAGCTCATTTCAAGAGGCCACTGAAGCTTTCTTT. Using reference TRBV18 and TRBJ1-1 for the parts outside the CDR3, the full variable domain is NAGVMQNPRHLVRRRGQEARLRCSPMKGHSHVYWYRQLPEEGLKFMVYLQKENIIDESGMPKERFSAEFPKEGPSILRIQQVVRGDSAAYFCASSFQEATEAFFGQGTRLTVV.

Written as DNA, the CDR3 is TGCAGTGCTAGTTCTGGGGCCAACGTCCTGACTTTC. Translating it yields CSASSGANVLTF. The V call is TRBV20-1, the J call TRBJ2-6, with D unclear. Deletions cut 3 bases from V and 1 base from J, with 1 base between. The CDR3 consists of 12 residues. Germline V gives CDR1 DFQATT, CDR2 SNEGSKA (reference sequence).

The rearrangement links TRBV14 to TRBJ2-1; D is ambiguous. The CDR3 contains 13 residues. V was cut by 0 bases and J by 0 bases, with 0 bases left in between. Looked up from germline, CDR1 is SGHDN and CDR2 is FVKESK. CDR3: CASSQDSYNEQFF. Written as DNA, the CDR3 is TGTGCCAGCAGCCAAGACTCCTACAATGAGCAGTTCTTC.

This clone has only one observation. The genes are TRBV2 and TRBJ2-5; D may be TRBD1 (5 bases). The CDR3 consists of 14 residues. Trimming removed 4 bases from V and 5 bases from J, with 14 bases in between. CDR1 SNHLY and CDR2 FYNNEI come from the germline V gene. The chain's CDR3 is CASSVITWGETQYF. The CDR3 nucleotides are TGTGCCAGCAGTGTGATAACCTGGGGCGAGACCCAGTACTTC. Drawing the rest from reference TRBV2 and TRBJ2-5, the complete variable domain is EPEVTQTPSHQVTQMGQEVILRCVPISNHLYFYWYRQILGQKVEFLVSFYNNEISEKSEIFDDQFSVERPDGSNFTLKIRSTKLEDSAMYFCASSVITWGETQYFGPGTRLLVL.